The rows below give T cell receptor beta chains drawn from one sample of a study of tumor and adjacent non-tumor tissue in lung cancer. TCRdb ran MiXCR on the multiplex PCR reads and lists one entry per CDR3 protein. The table includes around 200,000 distinct CDR3 sequences, over 55% detected once. The specimen was lung tumor tissue. The receptors come from a man aged 55 to 70 with non-small cell lung cancer. Each CDR3 is given with its conserved first and last residue. D genes are given only for firm matches. Clone sizes are given selectively: once, few, many, or a class where the clone is expanded.

clone_size,v_call,j_call,d_call,cdr3_aa,cdr3_nt
many,TRBV20-1,TRBJ2-1,NA,CSARDRDTFYNEQFF,TGCAGTGCTAGAGATAGGGATACCTTCTACAATGAGCAGTTCTTC
many,TRBV20-1,TRBJ1-1,TRBD1,CSATTGGTEAFF,TGCAGTGCTACGACAGGGGGCACTGAAGCTTTCTTT
NA,TRBV11-1,TRBJ2-5,NA,CASSLATGEPQYF,TGTGCCAGCAGTTTAGCGACCGGGGAGCCCCAGTACTTC
many,TRBV11-2,TRBJ2-1,NA,CASSLEIWSSYNEQFF,TGTGCCAGCAGCTTAGAAATCTGGAGCTCCTACAATGAGCAGTTCTTC
NA,TRBV29-1,TRBJ2-4,NA,CSVGYSQDTQYF,TGCAGCGTTGGCTACAGCCAGGACACTCAGTACTTC
once,TRBV4-1,TRBJ2-4,NA,CASSQGPGDGSNFQYF,TGCGCCAGCAGCCAAGGGCCCGGGGACGGCTCGAACTTTCAGTACTTC
NA,TRBV5-4,TRBJ1-5,NA,CASSFYGGSNQPQHF,TGTGCCAGCAGCTTTTATGGGGGAAGCAATCAGCCCCAACATTTT
NA,TRBV20-1,TRBJ1-1,NA,CSARETGPIVNTEAFF,TGCAGTGCTAGAGAGACAGGACCCATCGTGAACACTGAAGCTTTCTTT
few,TRBV5-5,TRBJ2-3,TRBD2,CASSYLAGPDTQYF,TGTGCCAGCAGCTACCTAGCGGGGCCGGATACGCAGTATTTT
many,TRBV20-1,TRBJ2-6,NA,CSARTGTGANVLTF,TGCAGTGCACGAACTGGGACTGGGGCCAACGTCCTGACTTTC
few,TRBV4-1,TRBJ1-4,TRBD1,CASSPAGTGSEKLFF,TGCGCCAGCAGCCCAGCCGGGACAGGGAGTGAAAAACTGTTTTTT
NA,TRBV9,TRBJ2-2,TRBD1,CVSSARDRDTGELFF,TGTGTCAGCAGCGCCCGGGACAGGGACACCGGGGAGCTGTTTTTT
NA,TRBV11-2,TRBJ1-1,NA,CAILPGHRNTEAFF,TGTGCCATCCTACCGGGACACCGGAACACTGAAGCTTTCTTT
few,TRBV20-1,TRBJ2-7,NA,CSARQGLDEQYF,TGCAGTGCTAGACAGGGACTTGACGAGCAGTACTTC